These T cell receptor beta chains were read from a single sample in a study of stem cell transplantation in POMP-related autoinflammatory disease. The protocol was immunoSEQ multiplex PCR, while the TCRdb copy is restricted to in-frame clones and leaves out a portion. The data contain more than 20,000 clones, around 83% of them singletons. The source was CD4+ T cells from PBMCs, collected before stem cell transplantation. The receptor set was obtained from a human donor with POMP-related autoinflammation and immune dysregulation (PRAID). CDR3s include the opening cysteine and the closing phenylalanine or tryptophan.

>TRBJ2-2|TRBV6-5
CASSTRDKVTGELFF
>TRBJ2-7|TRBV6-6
CASSSSQQTPREQYF
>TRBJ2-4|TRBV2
CASRGGLFTKAAKNIQYF
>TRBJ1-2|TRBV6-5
CASSYSIGGNYGYTF
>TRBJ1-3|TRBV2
CASSRRRDSPGGTIYF
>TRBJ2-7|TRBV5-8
CASSTGQSYEQYF
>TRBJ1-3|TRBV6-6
CASNTYRGSGNTIYF
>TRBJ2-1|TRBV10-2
CASSPWFNEQFF
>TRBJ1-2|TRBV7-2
CASSLVVRTGYGYTF
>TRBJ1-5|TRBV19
CASRGWANQPQHF
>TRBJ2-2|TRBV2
CASRLRDYFPGELFF
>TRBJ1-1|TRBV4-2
CASNQGQGGFNTEAFF
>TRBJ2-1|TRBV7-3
CASSLGQYSEQFF
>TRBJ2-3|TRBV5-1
CASSPGQYTDTQYF
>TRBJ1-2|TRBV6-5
CASSYSSGRANYGYTF
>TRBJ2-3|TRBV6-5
CASSSGAQGDTQYF
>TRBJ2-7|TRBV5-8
CASSLKGGRAYEQYF
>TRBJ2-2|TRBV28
CASSSPYTGELFF
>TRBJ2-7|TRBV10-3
CAISSNEGEQYF
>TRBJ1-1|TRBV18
CASSLGQGRLNTEAFF
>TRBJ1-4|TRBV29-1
CSVETGAYEKLFF
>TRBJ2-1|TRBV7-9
CASSAYNEQFF